These 15 T cell receptor beta chains came from one sample sequenced in a study of Ad26.COV2.S vaccination and SARS-CoV-2 variants. Assay used: immunoSEQ multiplex PCR; TCRdb lists only in-frame clones, some missing. The data contain roughly 500,000 clones, around 85% of them singletons. Treatment given: 19 received Ad26.COV2.S at low or high dose, single or two shots; 5 received placebo; per-sample allocation not given. Sampling took place 63 days after the first vaccine or placebo injection. This material consisted of peripheral blood, taken in a trial of Ad26.COV2.S vaccine versus placebo. The receptors here all came from a person aged 18-60 years who received the Ad26.COV2.S COVID-19 vaccine or a placebo.

The V gene is TRBV19, the J gene TRBJ2-2, with D uncertain. Germline CDR1 LNHDA, CDR2 SQIVND (reference sequence). There are 13 residues in the CDR3. V gave up 5 bases and J gave up 4 bases, with 8 bases separating them. The CDR3 DNA reads as TGTGCCAGTAGTCTTTCGGGCACCGGGGAGCTGTTTTTT. This gives the protein CASSLSGTGELFF.

This clone was seen only a few times. The J gene is TRBJ2-2, the V gene TRBV3-1 (or the pseudogene TRBV3-2); 12 nucleotides match TRBD2. After removal of 4 bases from V and 2 bases from J, the junction contained 5 bases not matched to a gene. Germline CDR1 and CDR2: LGHDT and YNNKEL (reference sequence). This CDR3 is built from 17 residues. This chain's CDR3 is CASSLGLAGRNTGELFF. The CDR3 nucleotides are TGTGCCAGCAGCCTCGGACTAGCGGGACGCAACACCGGGGAGCTGTTTTTT.

The chain joins TRBV7-2 to TRBJ1-6; D may be TRBD1 (6 bases). V was cut by 2 bases and J by 5 bases, with 7 bases left in between. Germline V gene data show CDR1 as SGHTA and CDR2 as FQGNSA. The CDR3 is 14 residues long. CDR3 in DNA: TGTGCCAGCAGCTTAACAGGGCATAATTCACCCCTCCACTTT. It encodes CASSLTGHNSPLHF.

The chain carries TRBV9 and TRBJ1-1; a weak D match, TRBD1 (5 bases). The V gene lost 4 bases and the J gene lost 6 bases, with 16 bases spanning the gap. Germline V gives CDR1 SGDLS, CDR2 YYNGEE. The CDR3 has 14 amino acids. CDR3 loop: CASSTLTGTSEAFF. CDR3 coding DNA: TGTGCCAGCAGCACCCTGACCGGGACTTCTGAAGCTTTCTTT. Combining the CDR3 with reference TRBV9 and TRBJ1-1 gives the whole variable domain DSGVTQTPKHLITATGQRVTLRCSPRSGDLSVYWYQQSLDQGLQFLIQYYNGEERAKGNILERFSAQQFPDLHSELNLSSLELGDSALYFCASSTLTGTSEAFFGQGTRLTVV.

Comments on this clone: Other DNA sequences from this sample encode an identical CDR3 as well. The CDR3 bases are TGCGCCAGCAGCTTGATCCTGAACACTGAAGCTTTCTTT. Protein sequence: CASSLILNTEAFF. The chain carries TRBV5-1 and TRBJ1-1; D remains ambiguous. Germline V gene sequence: CDR1 SGHRS, CDR2 YFSETQ. V dropped 1 base and J dropped 0 bases, with 4 bases sitting between them. This CDR3 is built from 13 residues.

The chain couples TRBV27 to TRBJ1-6; the match to TRBD1 covers 11 bases. V shed 5 bases and J 6 bases; nucleotides not matched to a gene: 9. Germline CDR1 and CDR2: MNHEY and SMNVEV (reference sequence). The CDR3 is 17 amino acids. Written as DNA, the CDR3 is TGTGCCAGCAGTACTACGGACAGGGGGCTTGTTAATTCACCCCTCCACTTT. Protein product: CASSTTDRGLVNSPLHF.

The J gene is TRBJ1-1, the V gene TRBV7-8, with D unresolved. The CDR3 loop spans 12 amino acids. Trimming stripped 5 bases from V and 0 bases from J, with 4 bases between. The germline gives CDR1 SGHVS, CDR2 FQNEAQ. CDR3 coding DNA: TGTGCCAGCAGCCCATTGAACACTGAAGCTTTCTTT. Amino acids: CASSPLNTEAFF.

The CDR3 is CAWSGTEDYGYTF. The CDR3 nucleotides read TGTGCCTGGAGTGGGACAGAGGACTATGGCTACACCTTC. V usage is TRBV30 and J usage is TRBJ1-2; D perhaps matches TRBD1 (6 bases). Germline loops: CDR1 GTSNPN, CDR2 SVGIG (reference sequence). The CDR3 has 13 amino acids. V lost 1 base, J lost 3 bases, and 9 bases lay in between.

In its sample, this clone was seen once. The rearrangement joins TRBV2 to TRBJ1-5, with TRBD1 identical over 8 bases. The CDR3 extends over 14 amino acids. Unmatched junction bases numbered 4, after V lost 4 bases and J lost 5 bases. Germline-derived CDR1 and CDR2 are SNHLY and FYNNEI. CDR3 amino acids: CASSGDRGYQPQHF. The CDR3 DNA reads as TGTGCCAGCAGTGGCGACAGGGGTTATCAGCCCCAGCATTTT.

The rearrangement links TRBV6-5 to TRBJ1-1, with D maybe TRBD1 (5 bases). CDR1 is MNHEY, CDR2 SVGAGI, per germline. This CDR3 is 11 amino acids long. The V and J ends lost 6 bases and 6 bases respectively, with 8 bases between them. The CDR3, as DNA: TGTGCCAGCAGGCAGGGTTCTGAAGCTTTCTTT. It specifies CASRQGSEAFF.

J is TRBJ1-5 and V is TRBV19; D gene unclear. The CDR3 runs to 13 residues. From germline, CDR1 is LNHDA and CDR2 SQIVND (reference sequence). V gave up 6 bases and J gave up 2 bases, with 8 bases separating them. This CDR3 is CASRANGNQPQHF. CDR3 DNA: TGTGCCAGTAGAGCGAATGGCAATCAGCCCCAGCATTTT.

The chain links TRBV27 to TRBJ1-6; no firm D call. CDR1 and CDR2 from the germline V gene are MNHEY and SMNVEV (reference sequence). There are 12 residues in the CDR3. V shed 2 bases and J shed 13 bases, with 9 bases lying between them. CDR3 amino acids: CASSLVGLPLHF. The CDR3 DNA reads as TGTGCCAGCAGTTTAGTAGGGTTGCCCCTCCACTTT.

This rearrangement joins TRBV19 to TRBJ1-2; possibly TRBD1 for D (5 bases). Germline CDR1 LNHDA, CDR2 SQIVND (reference sequence). CDR3 size: 15 residues. V was shortened by 1 base and J by 2 bases, with 11 bases between the two germline ends. The CDR3 loop reads CASSIARGSNYGYTF. The DNA of the CDR3 is TGTGCCAGTAGTATAGCTAGGGGTTCAAACTATGGCTACACCTTC.

Only one count was recorded for this clone. J is TRBJ1-3 and V is TRBV3-1 (or the pseudogene TRBV3-2); unclear D gene. Trimming cost V 1 base and J 0 bases, with 10 bases left between them. Germline V CDR1 and CDR2: LGHDT, YNNKEL (reference sequence). This CDR3 contains 16 residues. The CDR3 is CASSQGRSFSGNTIYF. In DNA, the CDR3 is TGTGCCAGCAGCCAAGGGCGGTCGTTCTCTGGAAACACCATATATTTT.

The chain uses TRBV7-8 and TRBJ2-7; TRBD2 matches 9 bases. Germline-derived CDR1 and CDR2 are SGHVS and FQNEAQ. The CDR3 extends over 14 amino acids. V was clipped by 1 base and J by 4 bases; unmatched bases: 2. The CDR3 sequence: CASSLGLAGYEQYF. Here the CDR3 DNA reads TGTGCCAGCAGCTTAGGTCTAGCGGGGTACGAGCAGTACTTC.